Below are 24 T cell receptor beta chains sequenced from a single sample in a study of identical twins. TCRdb re-analysed the 5' RACE reads in MiXCR, keeping a single row per CDR3 protein. The profile shows 510,000 or so distinct CDR3 sequences, 13% to 15% of them singletons. This sample also belongs to another study, concerning yellow fever vaccine responses in identical twins.

Source material: CD4+ T cells sorted from blood. Receptors originate from a woman younger than 35 in good health.

This clonotype was seen only a few times. This chain links TRBV4-1 with TRBJ2-5, with 7 bases matching TRBD1. Trimming removed 4 bases from V and 5 bases from J; junction bases left unmatched: 10. Germline CDR1 reads MGHRA; CDR2 reads YSYEKL. This CDR3 comprises 15 residues. CDR3 coding DNA: TGCGCCAGCAGCCCGAGGGACAGTGGTGTGGAGACCCAGTACTTC. This encodes CASSPRDSGVETQYF.

The chain employs TRBV20-1 and TRBJ2-3; TRBD2 matches 15 bases. The trim removed 6 bases at V and 13 bases at J, leaving 5 bases unmatched. The germline gives CDR1 DFQATT, CDR2 SNEGSKA (reference sequence). CDR3 size: 12 residues. The CDR3 reads CSAGLAGGFKYF. CDR3 in DNA: TGCAGTGCCGGACTAGCGGGAGGGTTTAAGTATTTT.

This clonotype was seen a few times. The chain recombines TRBV24-1 with TRBJ1-5; possibly TRBD1 for D (5 bases). Germline-derived CDR1 and CDR2 are KGHDR and SFDVKD. Between the trimmed V and J ends, which lost 2 bases and 0 bases, there was a span of 7 bases. The CDR3 contains 15 residues. In DNA form, the CDR3 reads TGTGCCACCAGTGATTCGGGGGTTAGCAATCAGCCCCAGCATTTT. It is translated as CATSDSGVSNQPQHF.

The table lists this clonotype with a few counts. The genes are TRBV11-2 and TRBJ2-5; D is perhaps TRBD1 (6 bases). Trimming pared 4 bases from V and 2 bases from J, leaving 11 bases between. The length of the CDR3 is 14 residues. Germline loops: CDR1 SGHAT, CDR2 FQNNGV. The CDR3 loop is CASSSLRGQETQYF. CDR3 nucleotide sequence: TGTGCCAGCAGCTCTTTAAGGGGGCAAGAGACCCAGTACTTC.

This clonotype was detected a few times. The rearrangement links TRBV20-1 to TRBJ2-2; TRBD1 agrees at 11 bases. J gave up 6 bases and V 5 bases, and 2 bases lay outside the gene matches. Germline V gives CDR1 DFQATT, CDR2 SNEGSKA (reference sequence). The CDR3 loop spans 13 amino acids. CDR3 sequence (DNA): TGCAGTGCTGGACAGGGGGCTTCCGGGGAGCTGTTTTTT. As protein: CSAGQGASGELFF.

This clonotype has a handful of counts. The CDR3 DNA reads as TGTGCCAGCAGCCCCGGACAGGGGTCGCAGTTCTTC. It is translated as CASSPGQGSQFF. The rearrangement joins TRBV7-3 to TRBJ2-1, with TRBD1 identical over 9 bases. The CDR3 is made up of 12 amino acids. In germline, CDR1 is SGHTA, CDR2 FQGTGA. J lost 12 bases, V lost 5 bases, and 5 bases had no gene match.

V and J are TRBV28 and TRBJ2-1; TRBD2 matches at 7 bases. The germline gives CDR1 MDHEN, CDR2 SYDVKM. V was clipped by 2 bases and J by 8 bases; unmatched bases: 6. CDR3 length: 14 residues. The CDR3 is CASSLVIRGDEQFF. CDR3 coding DNA: TGTGCCAGCAGTTTAGTTATTCGGGGGGATGAGCAGTTCTTC.

CDR3: CASSLGRVLNEVQIIGELFF. CDR3 coding DNA: TGTGCCAGCAGTTTAGGTAGGGTGCTGAACGAGGTCCAAATAATCGGGGAGCTGTTTTTT. This chain uses TRBV12-3 or TRBV12-4 with TRBJ2-2; no reliable D call. The ends were cut back, 1 base at V and 7 bases at J, with 28 bases in the middle. The CDR3 spans 20 residues.

The rearrangement joins TRBV7-2 to TRBJ2-3, with D perhaps TRBD2 (6 bases). With 0 bases removed from V and 0 bases from J, the gap between germline ends came to 10 bases. The CDR3 contains 16 residues. The germline V gene encodes CDR1 SGHTA and CDR2 FQGNSA. CDR3 nucleotide sequence: TGTGCCAGCAGCTTAGCGGCTAGCGAAAGCACAGATACGCAGTATTTT. It encodes CASSLAASESTDTQYF.

The chain carries TRBV21-1 and TRBJ2-6; the D call of TRBD1 is as the table states it, not checked on the DNA. TRBV21-1 is listed as a pseudogene. There are 19 residues in the CDR3. CDR3 in DNA: TGTGCCAGCAGCCACCGCCGACGGGACAGGGGTTCCGGGGCCAACGTCCTGACTTTC. Translating it yields CASSHRRRDRGSGANVLTF.

The rearrangement uses TRBV7-7 and TRBJ2-1, with 9 bases identical to TRBD2. The CDR3 contains 15 residues. Per the germline V gene, CDR1 is SSHAT and CDR2 is FNYEAQ (reference sequence). The V and J ends lost 5 bases and 6 bases, in that order; junction bases with no gene match: 8. The CDR3 spells CASSPRLADGNEQFF. For the CDR3, the DNA is TGTGCCAGCAGCCCCCGACTAGCGGACGGCAATGAGCAGTTCTTC.

This clonotype occurred a few times. This rearrangement joins TRBV29-1 to TRBJ2-1; 8 positions agree with TRBD1. V trimming: 4 bases; J trimming: 9 bases; junction bases outside the gene matches: 2. This CDR3 has 11 amino acids. Per germline, CDR1 SQVTM and CDR2 ANQGSEA. Here the CDR3 DNA reads TGCAGCGTTGCCACAGGGGGTGAGCAGTTCTTC. Translation gives CSVATGGEQFF.

Only a few counts were recorded for this clonotype. The chain recombines TRBV9 with TRBJ2-7; 8 bases align to TRBD2. The V and J ends lost 4 bases and 3 bases, in that order; junction bases with no gene match: 9. The CDR3 runs to 15 residues. Germline V gene lookup returns CDR1 SGDLS and CDR2 YYNGEE. The CDR3 DNA sequence: TGTGCCAGCAGCCCGGGGGGGTCCCCCAACTACGAGCAGTACTTC. Protein: CASSPGGSPNYEQYF.

Ten or more counts support this clonotype. The rearrangement links TRBV12-3 or TRBV12-4 to TRBJ2-1; D possibly corresponds to TRBD1 (6 bases). The V and J ends lost 3 bases and 7 bases respectively, with 13 bases between them. This CDR3 is 14 amino acids long. CDR3 nucleotide sequence: TGTGCCAGCAGTTTGGGGGCGATGGGGAATGAGCAGTTCTTC. Its translation is CASSLGAMGNEQFF.

This clonotype turned up a few times. V gene TRBV12-3 or TRBV12-4 combines with J gene TRBJ2-7; a possible D gene is TRBD2 (6 bases). The CDR3 consists of 14 residues. The V gene lost 5 bases and the J gene lost 0 bases, with 11 bases spanning the gap. CDR3 DNA: TGTGCCAGCAGTCGATCCGGGAGCTCCTACGAGCAGTACGTC. Translation: CASSRSGSSYEQYV.

This clonotype came up a few times. The V gene is TRBV12-3 or TRBV12-4, the J gene TRBJ2-1, with D perhaps being TRBD1 or TRBD2 (7 bases each). The CDR3 has 15 residues. The germline V and J ends were trimmed by 7 bases and 4 bases, with 17 bases remaining between them. In DNA, the CDR3 is TGTGCCAGCACCTGGGAGGGGGCGGGTTACAATGAGCAGTTCTTC. Its translation: CASTWEGAGYNEQFF.

A few counts support this clonotype. The rearrangement joins TRBV10-1 to TRBJ2-7; TRBD2 might be the D (6 bases). V lost 4 bases and J 0 bases, leaving 10 bases between the germline ends. The germline gives CDR1 WNHNN, CDR2 SYGVQD (reference sequence). This CDR3 spans 14 amino acids. The CDR3 DNA reads as TGCGCCAGCAGTGGGGACTTCTACTCCTACGAGCAGTACGTC. It is translated as CASSGDFYSYEQYV.

This clonotype was picked up a small number of times. This chain joins TRBV5-1 and TRBJ2-3, with a tentative D call TRBD2 (5 bases). Trimming took off 3 bases at V and 3 bases at J, with 11 bases between the two ends. The CDR3 spans 14 residues. The germline V gene encodes CDR1 SGHRS and CDR2 YFSETQ. This CDR3 is CASSYKRGTDTQYF. The CDR3 DNA is TGCGCCAGCAGCTATAAGCGCGGGACAGATACGCAGTATTTT.

The rearrangement joins TRBV6-4 to TRBJ2-1; 9 nucleotides match TRBD2. V lost 7 bases, J lost 0 bases, and 4 bases stayed unmatched. CDR1 MRHNA and CDR2 SNTAGT come from the germline V gene. The CDR3 is made up of 15 amino acids. CDR3 in amino acids: CASKLSGSSYNEQFF. For the CDR3, the DNA is TGTGCCAGCAAACTTAGCGGGAGCTCCTACAATGAGCAGTTCTTC.

The CDR3 DNA reads TGCAGTGCTCCCGGGGGGGCTCGGGGGAACACTGAAGCTTTCTTT. It is translated as CSAPGGARGNTEAFF. This chain links TRBV20-1 with TRBJ1-1; D is possibly TRBD1 (6 bases). The germline V and J ends were trimmed by 5 bases and 1 base, with 17 bases remaining between them. Germline values: CDR1 DFQATT, CDR2 SNEGSKA (reference sequence). This CDR3 region has 15 residues.

The chain couples TRBV5-1 to TRBJ2-5; D not resolved. This CDR3 region has 15 residues. The V and J ends lost 1 base and 2 bases respectively, with 12 bases between them. The V gene's germline CDR1 is SGHRS and CDR2 YFSETQ. DNA of the CDR3: TGCGCCAGCAGCTTGCTTCCGGTCCAGCAAGAGACCCAGTACTTC. This translates into CASSLLPVQQETQYF.

V usage is TRBV28 and J usage is TRBJ2-7; 7 nucleotides match TRBD1. CDR1 MDHEN and CDR2 SYDVKM come from the germline V gene. The CDR3 consists of 14 residues. Germline trimming cut 4 bases from V and 4 bases from J; bases unmatched to any gene: 7. The CDR3 protein is CASSSGTDPYEQYF. CDR3 bases: TGTGCCAGCAGTTCAGGGACAGATCCTTACGAGCAGTACTTC.

The sample holds a few counts of this clonotype. The chain joins TRBV7-9 to TRBJ1-4; the match to TRBD1 covers 10 bases. CDR3 length: 15 amino acids. CDR1 and CDR2 from the germline V gene are SEHNR and FQNEAQ (reference sequence). V was pared by 2 bases and J by 6 bases, with 3 bases of the junction left unmatched. CDR3 region: CASSLYGTGDEKLFF. CDR3 DNA: TGTGCCAGCAGCTTATACGGGACAGGGGATGAAAAACTGTTTTTT.

The table lists this clonotype with a few counts. The genes are TRBV9 and TRBJ2-7; 7 bases align to TRBD2. The V and J ends lost 4 bases and 3 bases, in that order; junction bases with no gene match: 7. The CDR3 is 14 residues long. The germline V gene has CDR1 SGDLS and CDR2 YYNGEE. CDR3 bases: TGTGCCAGCAGCCCCAGGACTAGTGTCTACGAGCAGTACGTC. Translated, it gives CASSPRTSVYEQYV.